The text below deals with one T cell receptor (beta chain). Its antigen remains unknown. This specimen belongs to a study of chemoradiotherapy in HPV16-positive cancers. Notes on the study in general: HPV-responsive T-cell expansion during chemoradiotherapy was linked to improved recurrence-free survival in HPV16-positive patients. Only two HPV16-positive patients supplied the functional HPV-specificity definition.

The V and J ends lost 4 bases and 8 bases respectively, with 11 bases between them. Germline values: CDR1 SGHVS, CDR2 FQNEAQ. This CDR3 region has 12 residues. TCRdb's table, derived via immunoSEQ multiplex PCR, lists solely in-frame clones and lacks some. The sample yields tens of thousands of clones, about 86% seen once. Samples were taken several times over chemoradiotherapy. Material: blood, obtained from a patient who underwent chemoradiotherapy. The origin of this receptor is a human donor with HPV-associated anogenital cancer. The chain combines TRBV7-8 with TRBJ2-5; D tentatively fits TRBD1 or TRBD2 (5 bases each). The chain's CDR3 is CASSWGGDTQYF. The CDR3 DNA reads TGTGCCAGCAGCTGGGGTGGGGACACCCAGTACTTC.